This entry lists 21 T cell receptor beta chains sequenced from one sample in a study of regulatory T cells. The primer mix had 52 TRBV and 13 TRBJ primers. The protocol was immunoSEQ multiplex PCR, while the TCRdb copy is restricted to in-frame clones and leaves out a portion. The sample consists of over 20,000 clones, more than 70% of them appearing once. Study results and limitations: In CD3G-deficient patients, conventional CD4+ T cells were enriched for hydrophobic CDR3 residues at positions 6 and 7.

For these receptors, no antigen is known. The sequenced sample was conventional CD4+ T cells sorted from blood. These receptors all stem from a child aged 10 to 17 with CD3G deficiency.

The chain links TRBV28 to TRBJ2-7; tentative D call: TRBD2 (6 bases). V gave up 6 bases and J gave up 0 bases, with 15 bases separating them. The CDR3 runs 15 residues. Germline lookup yields CDR1 MDHEN and CDR2 SYDVKM. The chain's CDR3 is CASSEGLMSSYEQYF. The CDR3 DNA reads TGTGCCAGCAGCGAGGGACTTATGAGCTCCTACGAGCAGTACTTC.

This chain connects TRBV6-1 to TRBJ1-2, with TRBD1 matching over 8 bases. Trimming removed 6 bases from V and 4 bases from J; junction bases left unmatched: 10. Germline V lookup: CDR1 MNHNS, CDR2 SASEGT. This CDR3 contains 15 residues. This CDR3 reads CASSVSRTGTYGYTF. For the CDR3, the DNA is TGTGCCAGCAGCGTTTCCAGGACAGGGACCTATGGCTACACCTTC.

This chain links TRBV11-3 with TRBJ2-5; 10 bases agree with TRBD1. The CDR3 is made up of 20 amino acids. J was trimmed by 1 base and V by 1 base; bases with no gene match: 15. Germline values: CDR1 SGHNT, CDR2 YENEEA. The CDR3 DNA follows: TGTGCCAGCAGCTTAGGAACAGATTGTGACAGGGGGCTTGTCCAAGAGACCCAGTACTTC. Its protein is CASSLGTDCDRGLVQETQYF.

This chain links TRBV6-1 with TRBJ2-1; D tentatively fits TRBD1 or TRBD2 (5 bases each). This CDR3 is 12 amino acids long. Trimming shortened V by 5 bases and J by 11 bases, and 13 bases separated the two germline ends. Germline loops: CDR1 MNHNS, CDR2 SASEGT. CDR3 coding DNA: TGTGCCAGCAGTAACCCCGGGACCCAGCAGTTCTTC. Amino acid sequence: CASSNPGTQQFF.

The J gene is TRBJ2-5, the V gene TRBV18; D gene uncertain. The J call is doubtful: the DNA matches TRBJ2-7 better. Germline loops: CDR1 KGHSH, CDR2 LQKENI. The CDR3 runs to 15 residues. CDR3 region: CASSPGQSPNYEQYF. DNA for the CDR3: TGTGCCAGCTCACCAGGGCAGTCCCCTAACTACGAGCAGTACTTC.

The chain couples TRBV7-8 to TRBJ2-1; 8 bases are shared with TRBD2. The CDR3 loop spans 12 amino acids. V gave up 2 bases and J gave up 13 bases; unmatched junction bases: 4. Germline V CDR1 and CDR2: SGHVS, FQNEAQ. The CDR3 region is CASSLPGLAQFF. The CDR3 coding sequence is TGTGCCAGCAGCTTACCCGGACTAGCTCAGTTCTTC.

This clone has a single count. The chain links TRBV15 to TRBJ2-5; a weak D match, TRBD2 (5 bases). Germline lookup yields CDR1 LNHNV and CDR2 YYDKDF (reference sequence). With 4 bases removed from V and 1 base from J, the gap between germline ends came to 7 bases. This CDR3 region has 13 residues. CDR3 in amino acids: CATSKGVQETQYF. As DNA, the CDR3 is TGTGCCACCAGCAAGGGAGTCCAAGAGACCCAGTACTTC.

V gene TRBV19 combines with J gene TRBJ2-3, with 8 bases fitting TRBD2. The germline V gene has CDR1 LNHDA and CDR2 SQIVND (reference sequence). The CDR3 is 14 amino acids. Trimming at V came to 4 bases and at J to 6 bases, leaving 6 bases not matched to a gene. The CDR3 region has the DNA TGTGCCAGTAGTAGCGGTAGCGGGGTGGATACGCAGTATTTT. Its translation: CASSSGSGVDTQYF.

The chain has TRBV30 and TRBJ2-1; 8 nucleotides match TRBD2. J gave up 9 bases and V 4 bases, and 5 bases lay outside the gene matches. The V gene's germline CDR1 is GTSNPN and CDR2 SVGIG (reference sequence). This CDR3 is 12 amino acids long. Here the CDR3 reads CAWMARGGEQFF. The CDR3 DNA sequence: TGTGCCTGGATGGCCCGGGGGGGTGAGCAGTTCTTC.

The chain has TRBV6-1 and TRBJ2-7, with D perhaps TRBD2 (6 bases). The CDR3 covers 14 residues. V lost 4 bases, J lost 2 bases, and 12 bases lay in between. Germline assignment: CDR1 MNHNS and CDR2 SASEGT. The CDR3 loop is CASSARDSPYEQYF. In DNA form, the CDR3 reads TGTGCCAGCAGTGCTCGGGACTCCCCCTACGAGCAGTACTTC.

The CDR3 protein is CASSPDRAGNIQYF. CDR3 coding DNA: TGTGCCAGCTCACCCGACAGGGCTGGAAACATTCAGTACTTC. The V and J genes are TRBV18 and TRBJ2-4; 7 bases fit TRBD1. With V trimmed by 3 bases and J by 6 bases, 5 bases remained unmatched. CDR1 is KGHSH, CDR2 LQKENI, per germline. CDR3 length: 14 amino acids.

The gene calls are TRBV10-3 and TRBJ2-7; TRBD1 aligns across 7 bases. Germline V gene sequence: CDR1 ENHRY, CDR2 SYGVKD. The CDR3 runs 11 residues. The V gene end was trimmed by 10 bases and the J gene end by 3 bases; junction bases not matched to a gene: 3. CDR3 bases: TGTGCCACCAGACAGGGCTACGAGCAGTACTTC. This translates into CATRQGYEQYF.

Here the CDR3 DNA reads TGTGCCAGCGGGTCACAGGGTTACGACGAGCAGTACTTC. Translating gives CASGSQGYDEQYF. The chain employs TRBV6-1 and TRBJ2-7, with a possible D match to TRBD1 (6 bases). This CDR3 has 13 residues. With 8 bases removed from V and 5 bases from J, the gap between germline ends came to 16 bases. In germline, CDR1 is MNHNS, CDR2 SASEGT.

The rearrangement links TRBV28 to TRBJ2-3; maybe TRBD1 (6 bases). The CDR3 has 14 amino acids. The germline V and J ends were trimmed by 1 base and 4 bases, with 9 bases remaining between them. The germline gives CDR1 MDHEN, CDR2 SYDVKM. The CDR3 loop reads CASSLSQGSDTQYF. CDR3 bases: TGTGCCAGCAGTTTATCGCAGGGGTCAGATACGCAGTATTTT.

V is TRBV5-4 and J is TRBJ2-5, with 7 nucleotides matching TRBD2. The CDR3 is 15 amino acids. Per the germline V gene, CDR1 is SGHNT and CDR2 is YYREEE (reference sequence). With 0 bases clipped from V and 2 bases from J, the junction kept 4 bases outside the gene matches. CDR3 amino acids: CASSLAAGVQETQYF. CDR3 DNA: TGTGCCAGCAGCTTGGCCGCGGGGGTACAAGAGACCCAGTACTTC.

V and J are TRBV28 and TRBJ2-7; D may correspond to TRBD1 or TRBD2 (5 bases each). The CDR3 covers 13 residues. Trimming left V 5 bases short and J 6 bases short, with 14 bases between. In germline, CDR1 is MDHEN, CDR2 SYDVKM. For the CDR3, the DNA is TGTGCCAGCAGTGGGGCGGGTCCCACCGAGCAGTACTTC. This gives the protein CASSGAGPTEQYF.

This rearrangement joins TRBV6-1 to TRBJ2-7; 9 positions match TRBD1. CDR1 is MNHNS, CDR2 SASEGT, per germline. V dropped 7 bases and J dropped 3; count of bases not matched to a gene: 7. The CDR3 spans 14 residues. CDR3 residues: CASKRGTGYYEQYF. In DNA form, the CDR3 reads TGTGCCAGCAAGAGGGGGACAGGGTACTACGAGCAGTACTTC.

V usage is TRBV28 and J usage is TRBJ2-1, with D perhaps assigned TRBD1 or TRBD2 (5 bases each). This CDR3 comprises 14 residues. Germline V CDR1 and CDR2: MDHEN, SYDVKM. Trimming pared 4 bases from V and 10 bases from J, leaving 17 bases between. The CDR3 reads CASSSRDGLREQFF. The CDR3 DNA sequence: TGTGCCAGCAGTTCCAGGGACGGGCTCAGGGAGCAGTTCTTC.

V usage is TRBV4-1 and J usage is TRBJ2-3; 13 bases line up with TRBD2. Trimming removed 2 bases from V and 5 bases from J; junction bases left unmatched: 4. The CDR3 consists of 16 residues. Germline CDR1 is MGHRA and CDR2 is YSYEKL. The CDR3 region is CASSQRLAGGIDTQYF. Written as DNA, the CDR3 is TGCGCCAGCAGCCAAAGACTAGCGGGAGGTATAGATACGCAGTATTTT.

The gene calls are TRBV21-1 and TRBJ1-5. TRBV21-1 corresponds to a pseudogene. The length of the CDR3 is 16 residues. The chain's CDR3 is CASSRRGDRSNQPQHF. The CDR3 bases are TGTGCCAGCAGCAGGCGGGGGGATCGAAGCAATCAGCCCCAGCATTTT.

This chain links TRBV28 with TRBJ2-5; D perhaps matches TRBD2 (7 bases). CDR1 and CDR2 (germline): MDHEN, SYDVKM. The length of the CDR3 is 15 residues. Trimming shortened V by 0 bases and J by 5 bases, and 13 bases separated the two germline ends. The CDR3 region is CASSLWAGAGETQYF. CDR3 nucleotides: TGTGCCAGCAGTTTATGGGCGGGGGCTGGGGAGACCCAGTACTTC. The full variable domain, completed using reference TRBV28 and TRBJ2-5, is DVKVTQSSRYLVKRTGEKVFLECVQDMDHENMFWYRQDPGLGLRLIYFSYDVKMKEKGDIPEGYSVSREKKERFSLILESASTNQTSMYLCASSLWAGAGETQYFGPGTRLLVL.